The T cell receptor (beta chain) under discussion was sequenced for a study of blood T cell repertoires in COVID-19. Study in general: T cells, B-cell-depleted T cells, or PBMCs provided the cDNA or gDNA that served as material.

Membership in each cohort depended on participant-reported clinical history. The repertoire was sequenced with immunoSEQ multiplex PCR; TCRdb's copy has only in-frame clones and lacks some. The repertoire has approximately 470,000 clones, around 87% of them found once; the top ten carry approximately 0.7%. The source is a young woman who had recovered from COVID-19. Sequencing input: PBMCs or T cells enriched from blood (not recorded which).

The DNA of the CDR3 is TGTGCCACCTCGGCAGGGGGCTATAATAACTATGGCTACACCTTC. Amino acids: CATSAGGYNNYGYTF. The V and J genes are TRBV6-5 and TRBJ1-2; 8 bases line up with TRBD1. CDR1 and CDR2 from the germline V gene are MNHEY and SVGAGI. V was pared by 10 bases and J by 1 base, with 11 bases of the junction left unmatched. This CDR3 contains 15 residues.